Each of the 20 T cell receptor beta chains below was sequenced from the same sample in a study of T cell responses to AZD1222 COVID-19 vaccine. Clones were read by immunoSEQ multiplex PCR, and TCRdb kept only the in-frame ones, dropping some. This table has about 110,000 clones, roughly 90% appearing once. This specimen consisted of peripheral blood, obtained 28 days after the second AZD1222 dose. Receptor source: an adult who received the AZD1222 COVID-19 vaccine.

The chain combines TRBV6-5 with TRBJ2-1; D may be TRBD2 (6 bases). This CDR3 is built from 14 residues. V lost 6 bases and J 0 bases, leaving 9 bases between the germline ends. Per germline, CDR1 MNHEY and CDR2 SVGAGI. The CDR3 spells CASRLAASYNEQFF. The CDR3 nucleotides read TGTGCCAGCAGACTAGCCGCCTCCTACAATGAGCAGTTCTTC.

This chain links TRBV28 with TRBJ1-2; D possibly corresponds to TRBD1 (5 bases). Germline V gene lookup returns CDR1 MDHEN and CDR2 SYDVKM. The CDR3 has 13 residues. Trimming removed 7 bases at V and 8 bases at J, with 17 bases between. The CDR3 sequence is CASTVRVAGGYTF. CDR3 DNA: TGTGCCAGCACCGTCAGGGTAGCGGGGGGCTACACCTTC.

The rearrangement joins TRBV29-1 to TRBJ1-4; 7 bases align to TRBD1. CDR3 length: 15 amino acids. The germline V gene encodes CDR1 SQVTM and CDR2 ANQGSEA. With 4 bases clipped from V and 3 bases from J, the junction kept 8 bases outside the gene matches. CDR3 sequence (DNA): TGCAGCGTTGGCATGGCGGGACAGTCTAATGAAAAACTGTTTTTT. Amino acids: CSVGMAGQSNEKLFF.

This rearrangement joins TRBV5-1 to TRBJ2-3; TRBD2 matches 8 bases. The CDR3 extends over 15 amino acids. J was trimmed by 3 bases and V by 7 bases; bases with no gene match: 10. CDR1 SGHRS and CDR2 YFSETQ come from the germline V gene. As DNA, the CDR3 is TGCGCCAGCGCGGCTAGCGGGTTGAATACAGATACGCAGTATTTT. Translation gives CASAASGLNTDTQYF.

The chain employs TRBV5-1 and TRBJ1-2, with TRBD1 matching over 8 bases. Germline V lookup: CDR1 SGHRS, CDR2 YFSETQ. V lost 1 base and J lost 4; bases outside the gene matches: 6. The CDR3 is made up of 15 amino acids. The CDR3, as DNA: TGCGCCAGCAGCTTGTGGTCAGGGGGCGGCTATGGCTACACCTTC. Translating gives CASSLWSGGGYGYTF. Combining the CDR3 with reference TRBV5-1 and TRBJ1-2 gives the whole variable domain KAGVTQTPRYLIKTRGQQVTLSCSPISGHRSVSWYQQTPGQGLQFLFEYFSETQRNKGNFPGRFSGRQFSNSRSEMNVSTLELGDSALYLCASSLWSGGGYGYTFGSGTRLTVV.

The V gene is TRBV6-6, the J gene TRBJ1-4; D might be TRBD1 (5 bases). The V gene lost 6 bases and the J gene lost 7 bases, with 15 bases spanning the gap. Germline V gene sequence: CDR1 MNHNY, CDR2 SVGAGI (reference sequence). This CDR3 is 14 amino acids long. The chain's CDR3 is CASRRQEGAEKLFF. CDR3 in DNA: TGTGCCAGCAGGCGACAAGAAGGGGCTGAAAAACTGTTTTTT.

This clone is a singleton in its sample. This chain links TRBV4-1 with TRBJ2-5; 9 bases fit TRBD2. The CDR3 is 17 residues long. V shed 1 base, J shed 5 bases, and the junction held 11 bases outside the gene matches. In germline, CDR1 is MGHRA, CDR2 YSYEKL. The CDR3 protein is CASSQGPLAGGEETQYF. The CDR3 DNA sequence: TGCGCCAGCAGCCAAGGTCCACTCGCGGGAGGGGAGGAGACCCAGTACTTC.

This clone showed up just once. The chain employs TRBV28 and TRBJ2-1; 7 bases map to TRBD1. Looked up from germline, CDR1 is MDHEN and CDR2 is SYDVKM. V trimming: 9 bases; J trimming: 4 bases; junction bases outside the gene matches: 12. CDR3 length: 15 residues. The CDR3 nucleotides are TGTGCCAGTCGTCCGTCCAGGGGGTCTTACAATGAGCAGTTCTTC. As protein: CASRPSRGSYNEQFF.

As to this clone: The identical CDR3 is also encoded by other nucleotide sequences in the sample. The rearrangement joins TRBV10-3 to TRBJ1-5; no clear D. The V and J ends lost 6 bases and 1 base respectively, with 7 bases between them. The CDR3 extends over 13 amino acids. Per germline, CDR1 ENHRY and CDR2 SYGVKD. The CDR3 bases are TGTGCCATCAGACGGAGCAGCAATCAGCCCCAGCATTTT. Its translation: CAIRRSSNQPQHF.

The gene calls are TRBV2 and TRBJ1-6; D might be TRBD1 (5 bases). Trimming removed 2 bases from V and 7 bases from J, with 12 bases in between. This CDR3 has 15 residues. Per the germline V gene, CDR1 is SNHLY and CDR2 is FYNNEI. This chain's CDR3 is CASSERGAGNSPLHF. CDR3 coding DNA: TGTGCCAGCAGTGAAAGAGGGGCTGGCAATTCACCCCTCCACTTT.

The chain is built from TRBV27 and TRBJ2-7, with 11 bases that match TRBD2. The V and J ends lost 6 bases and 3 bases, in that order; junction bases with no gene match: 7. Germline V gene data show CDR1 as MNHEY and CDR2 as SMNVEV (reference sequence). CDR3 length equals 15 residues. The CDR3 sequence is CASRLGLAGLYEQYF. In nucleotides, the CDR3 is TGTGCCAGCAGACTCGGACTAGCGGGCCTCTACGAGCAGTACTTC.

The chain employs TRBV7-9 and TRBJ2-5, with 11 bases matching TRBD2. The CDR3 totals 15 residues. Germline V gene sequence: CDR1 SEHNR, CDR2 FQNEAQ (reference sequence). V shed 5 bases and J 1 base; nucleotides not matched to a gene: 3. Written as DNA, the CDR3 is TGTGCCAGCAGCCCAGGGACTAGCGGCCAAGAGACCCAGTACTTC. This gives the protein CASSPGTSGQETQYF.

The chain recombines TRBV12-3 or TRBV12-4 with TRBJ2-3; D not resolved. The ends were cut back, 5 bases at V and 6 bases at J, with 12 bases in the middle. The CDR3 contains 13 residues. CDR3 nucleotide sequence: TGTGCCAGCAGTGCGCCGGGCTGGGATACGCAGTATTTT. Translating it yields CASSAPGWDTQYF.

This clone was found once. The chain uses TRBV4-1 and TRBJ1-4, with D perhaps TRBD1 (5 bases). CDR1 and CDR2 (germline): MGHRA, YSYEKL. The CDR3 spans 14 residues. V was cut by 3 bases and J by 4 bases, with 9 bases left in between. The CDR3 sequence: CASSHIRDNEKLFF. The CDR3 nucleotides are TGCGCCAGCAGCCACATCAGGGATAATGAAAAACTGTTTTTT.

The chain has TRBV9 and TRBJ2-3; 10 bases agree with TRBD1. CDR3 length: 15 amino acids. The V and J ends lost 4 bases and 3 bases, in that order; junction bases with no gene match: 5. The germline V gene encodes CDR1 SGDLS and CDR2 YYNGEE. In DNA form, the CDR3 reads TGTGCCAGCAGCAGTGACAGGGGGCTTACAGATACGCAGTATTTT. It codes for CASSSDRGLTDTQYF.

The J gene is TRBJ2-7, the V gene TRBV19; possibly TRBD1 or TRBD2 for D (5 bases each). CDR3 length: 18 amino acids. Germline CDR1 LNHDA, CDR2 SQIVND (reference sequence). V shed 1 base and J shed 1 base, with 20 bases lying between them. As DNA, the CDR3 is TGTGCCAGTAGTATAGTAATGGGGTCGAGGGACGGGTCCTACGAGCAGTACTTC. This encodes CASSIVMGSRDGSYEQYF.

This sequence joins TRBV4-2 and TRBJ1-1; D is possibly TRBD1 (6 bases). CDR3 size: 15 residues. Germline V gene lookup returns CDR1 LGHNA and CDR2 YNFKEQ. V was trimmed by 2 bases and J by 1 base, leaving 11 bases between them. CDR3 loop: CASSQWGQTNTEAFF. The CDR3 bases are TGTGCCAGCAGCCAATGGGGGCAGACGAACACTGAAGCTTTCTTT.

V is TRBV7-3 and J is TRBJ2-7; possibly TRBD1 for D (7 bases). Germline CDR1 is SGHTA and CDR2 is FQGTGA. The CDR3 is made up of 14 amino acids. V was cut by 2 bases and J by 7 bases, with 15 bases left in between. In DNA form, the CDR3 reads TGTGCCAGCAGCTTAGGCCAGGGGGGAGGAGAGCAGTACTTC. It is translated as CASSLGQGGGEQYF.

The chain links TRBV30 to TRBJ1-6; no clear D gene. The CDR3 sequence is 15 residues long. Germline CDR1 reads GTSNPN; CDR2 reads SVGIG (reference sequence). Trimming pared 3 bases from V and 0 bases from J, leaving 9 bases between. CDR3: CAWRSEYSYNSPLHF. The CDR3 nucleotides are TGTGCCTGGAGATCGGAGTACTCCTATAATTCACCCCTCCACTTT.

The chain uses TRBV3-1 (or the pseudogene TRBV3-2) and TRBJ2-5, with 9 nucleotides matching TRBD2. The tail of the sequence fits TRBJ2-7 better, so the J call may be wrong. The CDR3 has 16 residues. Germline lookup yields CDR1 LGHDT and CDR2 YNNKEL (reference sequence). Here the CDR3 reads CASSQDMASGNYEQYF. In nucleotides, the CDR3 is TGTGCCAGCAGCCAAGATATGGCTAGCGGGAACTACGAGCAGTACTTC.